The 10 T cell receptor beta chains below were found in one sample sequenced in a study of blood T cells in healthy people across ages. Combining a sample-barcoded 5' primer with a J-beta primer mix, a second PCR ran for roughly 7 to 12 cycles. TCRdb passed the 5' RACE reads through MiXCR, listing each CDR3 protein once. The table lists more than 900,000 distinct CDR3 sequences, 25% to 35% of them singletons. These records were also assigned to another study, of T cells of mothers and their children.

The sequenced material came from blood. The origin of the receptors is a woman aged 40 to 50 in good health.

This clonotype was counted ten times or more. The chain carries TRBV28 and TRBJ2-5, with D perhaps TRBD2 (6 bases). This CDR3 has 16 amino acids. Between the trimmed V and J ends, which lost 3 bases and 9 bases, there was a span of 23 bases. CDR1 and CDR2 (germline): MDHEN, SYDVKM. The CDR3 spells CASSFGGLAFGGSQYF. The DNA for the CDR3 is TGTGCCAGCAGTTTTGGTGGTCTAGCGTTCGGTGGGTCCCAGTACTTC. The whole variable domain, filled in from reference TRBV28 and TRBJ2-5, reads DVKVTQSSRYLVKRTGEKVFLECVQDMDHENMFWYRQDPGLGLRLIYFSYDVKMKEKGDIPEGYSVSREKKERFSLILESASTNQTSMYLCASSFGGLAFGGSQYFGPGTRLLVL.

V is TRBV7-8 and J is TRBJ1-5; D might be TRBD1 (6 bases). The CDR3 is 16 residues long. V gave up 3 bases and J gave up 0 bases, with 12 bases separating them. CDR1 and CDR2 from the germline V gene are SGHVS and FQNEAQ. The CDR3: CASSFNRDHSNQPQHF. DNA of the CDR3: TGTGCCAGCAGCTTTAACAGGGACCATAGCAATCAGCCCCAGCATTTT.

The chain couples TRBV5-1 to TRBJ1-1; weak D call: TRBD1 (5 bases). Trimming removed 5 bases at V and 0 bases at J, with 14 bases between. Germline V gene sequence: CDR1 SGHRS, CDR2 YFSETQ. CDR3 length: 15 residues. The CDR3: CASSLTVGVNTEAFF. The CDR3 DNA sequence: TGCGCCAGCAGTTTGACCGTGGGGGTGAACACTGAAGCTTTCTTT. Based on the CDR3 plus reference TRBV5-1 and TRBJ1-1, the full variable domain is KAGVTQTPRYLIKTRGQQVTLSCSPISGHRSVSWYQQTPGQGLQFLFEYFSETQRNKGNFPGRFSGRQFSNSRSEMNVSTLELGDSALYLCASSLTVGVNTEAFFGQGTRLTVV.

Comments on this clonotype: The limits of the CDR3 on the DNA are not certain, so only TCRdb's listed CDR3 is given. This chain links TRBV5-5 with TRBJ2-6; TRBD1, the table's D call, lacks a check against the DNA. Both ends counted, the CDR3 spans 17 residues. Germline CDR1 SGHKS, CDR2 YYEKEE (reference sequence). CDR3: CASSSGQWGSGANVRTF.

The J gene is TRBJ1-5, the V gene TRBV21-1; the table's D call, TRBD1, has no DNA check behind it. TRBV21-1 is a documented pseudogene. This CDR3 is built from 18 residues. DNA for the CDR3: TGTGCCAGCAGCAAAGAAGGACAGGGGCGCGGGTGGAATCAGCCCCAGCATTTT. Translated: CASSKEGQGRGWNQPQHF.

DNA of the CDR3: TGCAGTGCTAGTCTCAATCTCCTCTACGACAGGGACAACTATGGCTACACCTTC. Translating it yields CSASLNLLYDRDNYGYTF. V gene TRBV20-1 combines with J gene TRBJ1-2; 7 bases match TRBD1. The CDR3 covers 18 residues. Looked up from germline, CDR1 is DFQATT and CDR2 is SNEGSKA (reference sequence). V was pared by 3 bases and J by 2 bases, with 18 bases of the junction left unmatched.

This clonotype was seen a few times. V and J are TRBV5-1 and TRBJ1-6, with D unclear. The CDR3 sequence is 17 residues long. Germline CDR1 SGHRS, CDR2 YFSETQ. The V end lost 2 bases, the J end lost 0 bases, and 12 bases lay between the germline ends. CDR3 sequence reads: CASSFSPQGSYNSPLHF. CDR3 sequence (DNA): TGCGCCAGCAGCTTTTCGCCTCAAGGCTCCTATAATTCACCCCTCCACTTT.

This clonotype was counted ten times or more. Possible read error: a much larger clone is one base away. The rearrangement links TRBV12-3 or TRBV12-4 to TRBJ1-2; D is possibly TRBD1 (6 bases). Trimming removed 8 bases from V and 4 bases from J, with 11 bases in between. The CDR3 runs to 12 residues. The CDR3 nucleotides are TGTGCCAGCGGTGAGACAGGCTATGGCTACACCTTC. This translates into CASGETGYGYTF.

The rearrangement joins TRBV5-6 to TRBJ2-5; maybe TRBD1 (5 bases). The CDR3 is 16 residues long. Germline loops: CDR1 SGHDT, CDR2 YYEEEE. Trimming stripped 0 bases from V and 5 bases from J, with 17 bases between. The CDR3 DNA is TGTGCCAGCAGCTTGGCCACGAAAGGGGTCGAGGAGACCCAGTACTTC. Its protein is CASSLATKGVEETQYF.

This clonotype was counted ten times or more. The chain links TRBV12-3 or TRBV12-4 to TRBJ2-7; D gene uncertain. V lost 1 base and J lost 3, with 7 bases in between. This CDR3 has 13 amino acids. The CDR3 DNA reads as TGTGCCAGCAGTTTAGAACCGATCTACGAGCAGTACTTC. Protein product: CASSLEPIYEQYF.